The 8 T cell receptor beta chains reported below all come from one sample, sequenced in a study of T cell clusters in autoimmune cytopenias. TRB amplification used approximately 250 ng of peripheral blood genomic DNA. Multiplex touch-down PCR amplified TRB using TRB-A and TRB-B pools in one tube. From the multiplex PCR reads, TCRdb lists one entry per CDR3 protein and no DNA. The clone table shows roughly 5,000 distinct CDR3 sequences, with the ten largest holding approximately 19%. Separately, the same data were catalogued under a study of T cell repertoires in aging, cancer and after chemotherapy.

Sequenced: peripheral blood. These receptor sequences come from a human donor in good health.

This CDR3 reads CSAPSGGAGYTQYF. J is TRBJ2-3 and V is TRBV20-1; TCRdb picks TRBD2, but there is no DNA to check that call. Germline lookup yields CDR1 DFQATT and CDR2 SNEGSKA (reference sequence). The CDR3 covers 14 residues.

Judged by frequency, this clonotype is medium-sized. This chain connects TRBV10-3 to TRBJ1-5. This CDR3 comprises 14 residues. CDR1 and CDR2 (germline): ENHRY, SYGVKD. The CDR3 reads CAISEGGLDQPQHF.

The CDR3 sequence is CASSLASSYEQYF. This chain connects TRBV7-2 to TRBJ2-7. Germline V gene sequence: CDR1 SGHTA, CDR2 FQGNSA. The CDR3 has 13 amino acids. The complete variable domain, with remaining parts taken from reference TRBV7-2 and TRBJ2-7, reads GAGVSQSPSNKVTEKGKDVELRCDPISGHTALYWYRQSLGQGLEFLIYFQGNSAPDKSGLPSDRFSAERTGGSVSTLTIQRTQQEDSAVYLCASSLASSYEQYFGPGTRLTVT.

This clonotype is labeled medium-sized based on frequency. This chain's CDR3 is CASSPGQRRGYTF. This chain links TRBV6-5 with TRBJ1-2; TCRdb outputs TRBD1, but without DNA this stays unchecked. The CDR3 length is 13 residues. CDR1 and CDR2 (germline): MNHEY, SVGAGI.

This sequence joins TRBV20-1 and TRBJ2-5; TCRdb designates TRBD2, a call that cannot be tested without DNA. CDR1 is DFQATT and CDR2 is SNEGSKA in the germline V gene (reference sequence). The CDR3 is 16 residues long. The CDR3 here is CSAPGTSGRAGETQYF.

Here the CDR3 reads CASSEPGQVNTEAFF. This chain uses TRBV6-1 with TRBJ1-1; TCRdb calls TRBD1, which cannot be checked without DNA. Germline CDR1 reads MNHNS; CDR2 reads SASEGT. CDR3 size: 15 residues.

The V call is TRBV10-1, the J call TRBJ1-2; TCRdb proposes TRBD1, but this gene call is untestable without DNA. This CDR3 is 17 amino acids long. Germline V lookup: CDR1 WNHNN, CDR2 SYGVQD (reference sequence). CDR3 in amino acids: CASSENKPGTGNYGYTF.

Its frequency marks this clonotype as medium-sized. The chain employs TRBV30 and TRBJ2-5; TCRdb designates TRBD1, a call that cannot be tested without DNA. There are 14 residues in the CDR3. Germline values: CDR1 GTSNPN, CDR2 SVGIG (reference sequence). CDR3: CAWSGGRSQETQYF.